The rows below give T cell receptor beta chains drawn from one sample of a study of identical twins. Using its own MiXCR run on the 5' RACE reads, TCRdb lists one record per CDR3 protein. Of some 97,000 distinct CDR3 sequences in the sample, just under 6% were seen once. Sequencing input: memory T cells sorted from blood. The receptors originated from a woman between 50 and 59 years old in good health. The CDR3 runs from the conserved cysteine through the conserved F or W. The order of the fields is clone size, V gene, D gene, J gene, CDR3 DNA, CDR3 protein. A D gene is named only where the DNA matches it firmly. Clone size is not always given. Where it is, it says once, few, many or a class for expanded clones.

many	TRBV14	TRBD2	TRBJ2-1	TGTGCCAGCAGCCAAGGGGGACTAGCGGGAAATGAGCAGTTCTTC	CASSQGGLAGNEQFF
many	TRBV7-9	NA	TRBJ2-1	TGTGCCAGCAGCTTGGCGGAGGGGGGGAATGAGCAGTTCTTC	CASSLAEGGNEQFF
many	TRBV10-3	TRBD2	TRBJ2-1	TGTGCCATCAGTTTAGCGGGGGGGACTACGGGCAATGAGCAGTTCTTC	CAISLAGGTTGNEQFF
NA	TRBV6-5	NA	TRBJ2-1	TGTGCCAGCACCGGGACTCTCTACAATGAGCAGTTCTTC	CASTGTLYNEQFF
NA	TRBV20-1	NA	TRBJ1-5	TGCAGTGCCCTGCAGGGCACTAGCAATCAGCCCCAGCATTTT	CSALQGTSNQPQHF
many	TRBV20-1	TRBD2	TRBJ2-3	TGCAGTGCTAGAGGGGCGGGAGGAAATGCAGATACGCAGTATTTT	CSARGAGGNADTQYF
many	TRBV5-5	TRBD1	TRBJ2-5	TGTGCCAGCAGCAACAGGGGATTCCAAGAGACCCAGTACTTC	CASSNRGFQETQYF
few	TRBV9	NA	TRBJ2-5	TGTGCCAGCAGCGTAGGGGTGGCGGAGACCCAGTACTTC	CASSVGVAETQYF
few	TRBV27	NA	TRBJ2-7	TGTGCCAGCAGTTTAAACCGGGAGCGAGGGCCCTACGAGCAGTACTTC	CASSLNRERGPYEQYF
many	TRBV7-8	TRBD2	TRBJ2-1	TGTGCCAGCAGCCCTAGGTGGGAGGGGAACAATGAGCAGTTCTTC	CASSPRWEGNNEQFF
many	TRBV5-1	NA	TRBJ2-2	TGCGCCAGCAGCTACCTACCGCGCCAGGGACCCGGGGAGCTGTTTTTT	CASSYLPRQGPGELFF
many	TRBV10-3	TRBD1	TRBJ2-2	TGTGCCATCAGGCAGGGGGTGGACACCGGGGAGCTGTTTTTT	CAIRQGVDTGELFF
many	TRBV27	NA	TRBJ1-5	TGTGCCAGCAGCCCACAGGGTTTGGGCAATCAGCCCCAGCATTTT	CASSPQGLGNQPQHF
many	TRBV5-1	TRBD1	TRBJ2-5	TGCGCCAGCAGCTTATCCGGGACAGGGGACGAGACCCAGTACTTC	CASSLSGTGDETQYF
many	TRBV5-1	TRBD1	TRBJ1-1	TGCGCCAGCAGCTGGACAGGGGCTGAAGCTTTCTTT	CASSWTGAEAFF
many	TRBV7-6	TRBD1	TRBJ2-3	TGTGCCAGCAGCCGCCGGGACAGGGGGTCAGATACGCAGTATTTT	CASSRRDRGSDTQYF
many	TRBV11-2	TRBD2	TRBJ2-7	TGTGCCAGCAGCTCCCTCCGGACTAGCGGGAGGGCCTCCTACGAGCAGTACTTC	CASSSLRTSGRASYEQYF
NA	TRBV20-1	TRBD2	TRBJ2-5	TGCAGTGCACTCCTAGAGCGGGGGGGTGGGTCCCAGTACTTC	CSALLERGGGSQYF
many	TRBV7-2	NA	TRBJ1-5	TGTGCCAGCACCCCCGGAGGGGCTGGTCAGCCCCAGCATTTT	CASTPGGAGQPQHF
many	TRBV15	TRBD1	TRBJ1-4	TGTGCCACCAGCAGAAGACAGGGAGGTAACGAAAAACTGTTTTTT	CATSRRQGGNEKLFF
many	TRBV12-3/TRBV12-4	NA	TRBJ1-5	TGTGCCAGCAGTTTAGCGCGGGACAAACTGCAGCCCCAGCATTTT	CASSLARDKLQPQHF
many	TRBV6-1	TRBD1	TRBJ2-2	TGTGCCAGCAGTGAGGGGACAGGGTACACCGGGGAGCTGTTTTTT	CASSEGTGYTGELFF
NA	TRBV12-3/TRBV12-4	NA	TRBJ1-2	TGTGCCAGCAGTGGCTTAGCGCCTAACTATGGCTACACCTTC	CASSGLAPNYGYTF
few	TRBV6-1	TRBD2	TRBJ2-5	TGTGCCAGCAGTGAACTACCGACTAGCGGGAGGGCTGGGACCCAGTACTTC	CASSELPTSGRAGTQYF
few	TRBV5-6	TRBD2	TRBJ2-5	TGTGCCAGCAGCCCGGGACTAGCGGACCCCGAGACCCAGTACTTC	CASSPGLADPETQYF
NA	TRBV5-1	TRBD1	TRBJ2-3	TGCGCCAGCAGCACCTACACAGGGGCTGCGCAGTATTTT	CASSTYTGAAQYF
many	TRBV20-1	TRBD2	TRBJ2-5	TGCAGTGCCATTTCCGCAGGGACTAGCCAAGAGACCCAGTACTTC	CSAISAGTSQETQYF
NA	TRBV5-6	NA	TRBJ1-3	TGTGCCAGCAGCTTGCGTTCGGTGACCTCTGGAAACACCATATATTTT	CASSLRSVTSGNTIYF
many	TRBV6-5	TRBD2	TRBJ2-1	TGTGCCAGCAGCACCACCTCCGGGACTACCACATTC	CASSTTSGTTTF
many	TRBV3-1	NA	TRBJ2-5	TGTGCCAGCAGCCAAGATCAGGTTCCCTCGGAGACCCAGTACTTC	CASSQDQVPSETQYF
many	TRBV7-8	TRBD2	TRBJ2-1	TGTGCCAGCAGCTTACTTCGCGGGAGCTCCTACAATGAGCAGTTCTTC	CASSLLRGSSYNEQFF
many	TRBV28	NA	TRBJ2-3	TGTGCCAGCAGTGCCCCCCGGGCGGGAAGTCGAGATACGCAGTATTTT	CASSAPRAGSRDTQYF
few	TRBV27	NA	TRBJ2-3	TGTGCCAGCAGTCCATGGGGCGAAGGCACAGATACGCAGTATTTT	CASSPWGEGTDTQYF
NA	TRBV11-2	NA	TRBJ2-2	TGTGCCAGCAGATCGGTTGGGGGTTCAGCCGGGGAGCTGTTTTTT	CASRSVGGSAGELFF
NA	TRBV28	NA	TRBJ1-5	TGTGCCAGCAGTTTGGAAGATCAGCCCCAGCATTTT	CASSLEDQPQHF
many	TRBV4-1	TRBD2	TRBJ2-1	TGCGCCAGCAGCCAAGGGCGACTAGCGGGAGGGCTAGACAATGAGCAGTTCTTC	CASSQGRLAGGLDNEQFF
many	TRBV20-1	TRBD2	TRBJ2-1	TGCAGTGCTCTTAGCGGGAGGGCCGTCGATGAGCAGTTCTTC	CSALSGRAVDEQFF
many	TRBV27	NA	TRBJ1-5	TGTGCCAGCAGTTTGGGTACGGGCAATCAGCCCCAGCATTTT	CASSLGTGNQPQHF
many	TRBV11-3	NA	TRBJ2-3	TGTGCCAGCAGCTTAGAGGTCGCTAGAGCAGATACGCAGTATTTT	CASSLEVARADTQYF
many	TRBV15	NA	TRBJ2-7	TGTGCCACCAGCAGGACTGCCGACTACGAGCAGTACTTC	CATSRTADYEQYF
many	TRBV29-1	NA	TRBJ1-4	TGCAGCGTGGGACGGCCCAATGAAAAACTGTTTTTT	CSVGRPNEKLFF
many	TRBV6-5	NA	TRBJ1-2	TGTGCCAGCAGTTACTCGCAAAAGAGGGTCTATGGCTACACCTTC	CASSYSQKRVYGYTF
many	TRBV24-1	NA	TRBJ2-5	TGTGCCACCAGTTCCAGGGGAGAAGAGACCCAGTACTTC	CATSSRGEETQYF